This T cell receptor beta chain derives from a study of cytomegalovirus exposure and HLA in healthy donors. On this clone itself: The junction and the germline gene differ at one end; a read error may be behind it. The same CDR3 can be traced to other DNA sequences in this sample.

The PCR used 60 Vbeta and 13 Jbeta primers. The method was immunoSEQ multiplex PCR; TCRdb's version includes in-frame clones alone and lacks a portion of them. The sample lists around 160,000 clones, about 80% occurring once. This CDR3 comprises 17 residues. Germline V gene data show CDR1 as LNHDA and CDR2 as SQIVND (reference sequence). The sequenced sample was PBMCs. The chain couples TRBV19 to TRBJ1-4; tentatively, D is TRBD1 (5 bases). This receptor was obtained from a man aged 45-65 years in good health and CMV-seropositive. The CDR3 DNA follows: TGTGCCAGTAGTATGTGGGGCCAGAGAAGTAATAATGAAAAACTGTTTTTC. This encodes CASSMWGQRSNNEKLFF.